This T cell receptor beta chain comes out of a study of T-cell reconstitution after alpha-beta-depleted transplantation in children (dated by TCRdb to 2015 to 2016). Regarding the study in general: Using TCR repertoire profiling, the study followed T-cell immune reconstitution in a quantitative way in children after TCRalphabeta/CD19-depleted allogeneic hematopoietic cell transplantation.

Receptor amplification or capture employed PCR. Sequencing used an Illumina HiSeq 2500. To normalize quantification of the TCRbeta repertoire, the TCR libraries were built with molecular barcoding that relied on unique molecular identifiers. The public reads were reprocessed in TCRdb via fastp at Q25 and MiXCR, keeping in-frame beta chains. A single entry per CDR3 protein holds the most common genes and DNA from its merged rows. Here the sample has fewer than 700,000 distinct CDR3 sequences; about an eighth occur a single time. 2% to 2.5% of the sample is held by the ten biggest clonotypes. This clonotype was recorded many times. Its cognate antigen has yet to be identified. The input lacks base qualities; no much larger clone sits a single base away. In light of the paper, this sample's treatment or condition label describes: allogeneic hematopoietic cell transplantation with graft depleted of TCRalphabeta T cells and CD19 B cells. Transplant recipients were children who received TCRalphabeta/CD19-depleted allogeneic hematopoietic cell grafts.

The germline V gene specifies SQVTM as CDR1 and ANQGSEA as CDR2. V is cut by 1 base and J by 8 bases, and the space between the germline ends is 11 bases. The CDR3 sequence holds 12 residues, the cysteine and phenylalanine included. Of all the DNA, just the CDR3 is kept, 36 bases in frame from base 1. Points the paper makes about the study in general: Apparently early alphabetaT-cell count recovery about two months after transplant reportedly relied on only several hundred rapidly expanded clones derived from non-depleted graft cells. In some patients, high TCRbeta diversity at day 60 was attributed to recipient T cells and intrathymic progenitors that had survived conditioning. The frequencies of hyperexpanded clones fell over the following months, and after one year, T-cell counts and TCRbeta diversity were mostly attributed to newly produced T cells.

The source material was PBMCs, mostly from graft donor cells, sampled 360 days after TCRalphabeta/CD19-depleted stem cell transplant. The receptor was derived from a male patient between 10 and 17 years old who had a stem cell transplant for acute myeloid leukemia, so the T cells may come from the graft donor. The V and J segments used are TRBV29-1 and TRBJ1-2, with the D gene not clear enough to name. The CDR3 region has the sequence CSVEVGGGGYTF. The sequenced DNA is TGCAGCGTTGAAGTGGGCGGCGGGGGCTACACCTTC.